This entry lists 3 T cell receptor beta chains sequenced from one sample in a study of tumor-infiltrating lymphocytes in primary liver carcinoma. Total RNA (approximately 450 ng) served as template for TCR beta cDNA synthesis primed by a constant-region primer. For TCR beta, libraries were produced by three nested multiplex PCR rounds using slightly modified ARM-PCR. TRBV1-TRBV30 forward primers and a C-beta reverse primer were used in the first two PCR rounds, which each ran for approximately 10 cycles. TCRdb processed the multiplex PCR reads anew with MiXCR; each CDR3 protein has one entry. Counted here are 300,000 to 400,000 distinct CDR3 sequences, less than 70% occurring once; the ten biggest clones make up roughly 6%. Both blood RNA, taken from unsorted whole blood, and germline DNA were extracted. The sequencing sample was made of peripheral blood. These receptors all stem from a man in his forties with primary liver carcinoma and hepatitis B virus infection.

Comments on this clonotype: Because the CDR3 is missing its conserved closing phenylalanine or tryptophan, this is likely a read error. This sequence joins TRBV11-2 and TRBJ2-2, with D perhaps TRBD1 (5 bases). This CDR3 is 19 amino acids long. CDR1 and CDR2 from the germline V gene are SGHAT and FQNNGV. CDR3 loop: CVSSPGWVAHRTNTGELFY. CDR3 nucleotide sequence: TGTGTCAGCAGCCCAGGGTGGGTCGCGCACAGAACGAACACCGGGGAGCTGTTTTAT.

This clonotype appeared a few times. V usage is TRBV6-5 and J usage is TRBJ2-7; 10 bases match TRBD1. CDR1 and CDR2 (germline): MNHEY, SVGAGI. This CDR3 comprises 15 residues. Losses at the gene ends were 2 bases for V and 5 bases for J; bases not matched to a gene: 6. The CDR3 loop reads CASSYPGTGVNEQYF. The CDR3 bases are TGTGCCAGCAGTTACCCCGGGACAGGGGTCAACGAGCAGTACTTC.

A word on this clonotype: The junction departs from germline at one end; a sequencing error may be responsible. The chain uses TRBV6-1 and TRBJ1-1; 8 positions match TRBD1. In germline, CDR1 is MNHNS, CDR2 SASEGT. This CDR3 region has 16 residues. The CDR3 DNA sequence: TGTGCCAGCAGTGACTACAGGGGGAGGAAGGACACTGAAGTTTTCTTT. Its translation is CASSDYRGRKDTEVFF.